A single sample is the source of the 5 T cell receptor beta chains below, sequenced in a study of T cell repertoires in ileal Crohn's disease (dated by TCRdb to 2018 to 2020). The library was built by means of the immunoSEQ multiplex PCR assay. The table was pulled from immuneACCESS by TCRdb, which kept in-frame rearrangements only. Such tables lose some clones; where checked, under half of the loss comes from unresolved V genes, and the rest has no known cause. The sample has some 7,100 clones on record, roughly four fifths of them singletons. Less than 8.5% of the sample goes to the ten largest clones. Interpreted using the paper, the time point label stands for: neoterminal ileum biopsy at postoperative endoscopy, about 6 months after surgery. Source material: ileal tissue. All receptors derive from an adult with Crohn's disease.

The CDR3 nucleotides are TGTGCCAGCAGTACCCCGGGCTCTGGAAACACCATATATTTT. It translates to CASSTPGSGNTIYF. The rearrangement links TRBV25-1 to TRBJ1-3; D ambiguous. V was cut by 5 bases and J by 0 bases, with 8 bases left in between. Germline CDR1 reads MGHDK; CDR2 reads SYGVNS. This CDR3 has 14 amino acids.

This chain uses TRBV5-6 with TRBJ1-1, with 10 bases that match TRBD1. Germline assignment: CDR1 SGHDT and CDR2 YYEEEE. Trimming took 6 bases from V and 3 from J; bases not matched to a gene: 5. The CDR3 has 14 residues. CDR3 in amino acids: CASTRQGADTEAFF. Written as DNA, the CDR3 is TGTGCCAGCACGCGACAGGGGGCTGACACTGAAGCTTTCTTT.

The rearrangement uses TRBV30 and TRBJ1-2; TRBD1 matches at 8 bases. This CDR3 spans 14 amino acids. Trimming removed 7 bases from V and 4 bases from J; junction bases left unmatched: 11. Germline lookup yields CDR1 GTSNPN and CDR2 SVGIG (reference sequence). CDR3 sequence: CASLPAGGFYGYTF. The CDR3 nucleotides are TGTGCCTCACTCCCCGCAGGGGGCTTCTATGGCTACACCTTC.

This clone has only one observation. CDR3 DNA sequence: TGTGCCAGCCGACGGAGGGCCGGGGAGCTGTTTTTT. Protein product: CASRRRAGELFF. The rearrangement uses TRBV6-1 and TRBJ2-2; tentative D call: TRBD2 (6 bases). The CDR3 totals 12 residues. V lost 8 bases and J 6 bases, leaving 10 bases between the germline ends. CDR1 MNHNS and CDR2 SASEGT come from the germline V gene.

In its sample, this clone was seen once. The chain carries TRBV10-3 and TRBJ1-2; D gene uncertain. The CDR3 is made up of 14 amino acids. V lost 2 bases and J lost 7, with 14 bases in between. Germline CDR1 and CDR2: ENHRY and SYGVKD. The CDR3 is CAISEPDGRGGYTF. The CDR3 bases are TGTGCCATCAGTGAGCCCGACGGGAGAGGTGGCTACACCTTC.